These 19 T cell receptor beta chains were sequenced from one sample in a study of CD4 T cells in relation to SARS-CoV-2 and coronaviruses. The method was immunoSEQ multiplex PCR; TCRdb's version includes in-frame clones alone and lacks a portion of them. The data show roughly 36,000 clones, approximately 85% seen once. Sequences were obtained from memory CD4+ T cells from PBMCs. Receptors originate from an adult with COVID-19.

This chain joins TRBV7-2 and TRBJ2-1, with TRBD2 identical over 8 bases. Looked up from germline, CDR1 is SGHTA and CDR2 is FQGNSA. V was clipped by 2 bases and J by 8 bases; unmatched bases: 8. This CDR3 contains 15 residues. The CDR3 loop is CASSLTSGSFHEQFF. Here the CDR3 DNA reads TGTGCCAGCAGCTTAACGAGCGGGAGCTTCCATGAGCAGTTCTTC.

V usage is TRBV7-3 and J usage is TRBJ2-1; TRBD2 aligns across 9 bases. CDR3 length: 17 residues. Per the germline V gene, CDR1 is SGHTA and CDR2 is FQGTGA. V trimming: 0 bases; J trimming: 5 bases; junction bases outside the gene matches: 8. CDR3 sequence (DNA): TGTGCCAGCAGCTTAACGGCGGCGGGAGGGTCGGACAATGAGCAGTTCTTC. Translation gives CASSLTAAGGSDNEQFF.

The J gene is TRBJ2-5, the V gene TRBV7-9; 8 positions match TRBD1. This CDR3 contains 15 residues. The germline V gene has CDR1 SEHNR and CDR2 FQNEAQ (reference sequence). Unmatched junction bases numbered 3, after V lost 2 bases and J lost 1 base. This chain's CDR3 is CASSLRTGSQETQYF. For the CDR3, the DNA is TGTGCCAGCAGCTTACGGACAGGGTCCCAAGAGACCCAGTACTTC.

This sequence joins TRBV2 and TRBJ2-1; 7 bases are a match to TRBD2. The CDR3 covers 15 residues. CDR1 and CDR2 from the germline V gene are SNHLY and FYNNEI. Trimming cost V 8 bases and J 0 bases; bases outside gene matches: 7. CDR3 loop: CASADGGSSYNEQFF. In DNA, the CDR3 is TGTGCCAGCGCGGACGGCGGGAGCTCCTACAATGAGCAGTTCTTC.

The rearrangement links TRBV6-2 or TRBV6-3 to TRBJ1-1; D gene uncertain. CDR1 MNHEY and CDR2 SVGEGT come from the germline V gene. The germline V and J ends were trimmed by 0 bases and 1 base, with 12 bases remaining between them. The CDR3 is 16 amino acids. DNA of the CDR3: TGTGCCAGCAGTTACTCGAACATTCGGGGGAACACTGAAGCTTTCTTT. Translation gives CASSYSNIRGNTEAFF.

The genes are TRBV5-1 and TRBJ2-2; D gene ambiguous. Germline CDR1 reads SGHRS; CDR2 reads YFSETQ. This CDR3 is 14 amino acids long. Trimming shortened V by 0 bases and J by 7 bases, and 10 bases separated the two germline ends. CDR3 sequence reads: CASSLDPGYGELFF. CDR3 DNA sequence: TGCGCCAGCAGCTTGGACCCGGGTTACGGGGAGCTGTTTTTT.

J is TRBJ2-1 and V is TRBV7-9; TRBD2 agrees at 11 bases. The CDR3 is 15 residues long. Trimming at V came to 5 bases and at J to 7 bases, leaving 7 bases not matched to a gene. CDR1 and CDR2 from the germline V gene are SEHNR and FQNEAQ (reference sequence). This CDR3 is CASSLGTSGGNEQFF. DNA of the CDR3: TGTGCCAGCAGCCTGGGAACTAGCGGGGGAAATGAGCAGTTCTTC.

The gene calls are TRBV7-8 and TRBJ1-2, with 11 nucleotides matching TRBD1. This CDR3 contains 13 residues. V gave up 4 bases and J gave up 7 bases; unmatched junction bases: 2. Germline CDR1 SGHVS, CDR2 FQNEAQ. The CDR3 spells CASSWDRGVGYTF. For the CDR3, the DNA is TGTGCCAGCAGCTGGGACAGGGGGGTTGGCTACACCTTC.

The rearrangement joins TRBV19 to TRBJ2-2; D assignment may be TRBD1 or TRBD2 (5 bases each). V was cut by 7 bases and J by 0 bases, with 18 bases left in between. This CDR3 has 17 residues. Germline lookup yields CDR1 LNHDA and CDR2 SQIVND (reference sequence). The CDR3 loop reads CASISGLGTANTGELFF. The CDR3 DNA reads TGTGCCAGTATTAGTGGCCTCGGGACCGCGAACACCGGGGAGCTGTTTTTT.

V usage is TRBV30 and J usage is TRBJ2-2; 11 bases map to TRBD1. Germline CDR1 is GTSNPN and CDR2 is SVGIG (reference sequence). V trimming: 2 bases; J trimming: 6 bases; junction bases outside the gene matches: 8. This CDR3 is 16 amino acids long. The CDR3 region is CAWSTTPGQGAGELFF. DNA for the CDR3: TGTGCCTGGAGTACCACCCCGGGACAGGGGGCCGGGGAGCTGTTTTTT.

The chain joins TRBV19 to TRBJ1-2; possibly TRBD1 for D (5 bases). The ends were cut back, 3 bases at V and 0 bases at J, with 14 bases in the middle. The CDR3 extends over 16 amino acids. Germline V CDR1 and CDR2: LNHDA, SQIVND (reference sequence). The CDR3 sequence is CASSIDRGATNYGYTF. CDR3 nucleotides: TGTGCCAGTAGTATTGATAGGGGCGCGACTAACTATGGCTACACCTTC.

The rearrangement joins TRBV18 to TRBJ2-7; 8 bases agree with TRBD1. The CDR3 length is 15 residues. Germline V gives CDR1 KGHSH, CDR2 LQKENI. The junction had 4 bases not matched to a gene; V was cut back by 3 bases and J by 0 bases. The CDR3 nucleotides read TGTGCCAGCTCACCGGGACAGGTGAGCTCCTACGAGCAGTACTTC. It translates to CASSPGQVSSYEQYF.

This clone was picked up one time. The CDR3 DNA follows: TGTGCCACCAGCACCTTTTCTAGCGGATCTAGCACAGATACGCAGTATTTT. Translated, it gives CATSTFSSGSSTDTQYF. This chain links TRBV15 with TRBJ2-3; 7 bases are shared with TRBD2. Germline CDR1 is LNHNV and CDR2 is YYDKDF (reference sequence). Unmatched junction bases numbered 10, after V lost 4 bases and J lost 0 bases. This CDR3 has 17 residues.

The V gene is TRBV3-1 (or the pseudogene TRBV3-2), the J gene TRBJ2-3; D might be TRBD1 (5 bases). The V and J ends lost 5 bases and 6 bases respectively, with 12 bases between them. There are 13 residues in the CDR3. The germline V gene encodes CDR1 LGHDT and CDR2 YNNKEL (reference sequence). This CDR3 reads CASSAGADDTQYF. The CDR3 region has the DNA TGTGCCAGCAGCGCTGGGGCGGACGATACGCAGTATTTT.

The chain has TRBV2 and TRBJ1-5; D remains ambiguous. The CDR3 is 14 amino acids. Germline loops: CDR1 SNHLY, CDR2 FYNNEI. V gave up 7 bases and J gave up 4 bases, with 14 bases separating them. CDR3 DNA: TGTGCCAGCAAGGGTCTTGCGGAAAATCAGCCCCAGCATTTT. Translation: CASKGLAENQPQHF.

This clone came up once. V and J are TRBV2 and TRBJ1-1; D gene ambiguous. The V end was cut by 4 bases, the J end by 0 bases, with 6 bases between. CDR1 and CDR2 (germline): SNHLY, FYNNEI. This CDR3 spans 13 amino acids. CDR3 bases: TGTGCCAGCAGTGCTGACGTGAACACTGAAGCTTTCTTT. Residues: CASSADVNTEAFF.

The chain links TRBV27 to TRBJ2-7, with 8 bases that match TRBD1. J was trimmed by 3 bases and V by 4 bases; bases with no gene match: 5. Germline CDR1 and CDR2: MNHEY and SMNVEV (reference sequence). CDR3 length equals 14 residues. CDR3 in amino acids: CASSSIGQGYEQYF. In nucleotides, the CDR3 is TGTGCCAGCAGTTCCATAGGACAGGGCTACGAGCAGTACTTC.

The chain has TRBV10-3 and TRBJ2-2; D is possibly TRBD2 (6 bases). This CDR3 comprises 13 residues. V shed 6 bases and J shed 2 bases, with 7 bases lying between them. From germline, CDR1 is ENHRY and CDR2 SYGVKD. Here the CDR3 DNA reads TGTGCCATCAGCGGGGGTAACACCGGGGAGCTGTTTTTT. It codes for CAISGGNTGELFF.

The J gene is TRBJ2-3, the V gene TRBV24-1; no clear D. The V end lost 4 bases, the J end lost 2 bases, and 3 bases lay between the germline ends. The CDR3 has 12 residues. Germline loops: CDR1 KGHDR, CDR2 SFDVKD. As DNA, the CDR3 is TGTGCCACCAGTGACCCCACAGATACGCAGTATTTT. Protein: CATSDPTDTQYF.